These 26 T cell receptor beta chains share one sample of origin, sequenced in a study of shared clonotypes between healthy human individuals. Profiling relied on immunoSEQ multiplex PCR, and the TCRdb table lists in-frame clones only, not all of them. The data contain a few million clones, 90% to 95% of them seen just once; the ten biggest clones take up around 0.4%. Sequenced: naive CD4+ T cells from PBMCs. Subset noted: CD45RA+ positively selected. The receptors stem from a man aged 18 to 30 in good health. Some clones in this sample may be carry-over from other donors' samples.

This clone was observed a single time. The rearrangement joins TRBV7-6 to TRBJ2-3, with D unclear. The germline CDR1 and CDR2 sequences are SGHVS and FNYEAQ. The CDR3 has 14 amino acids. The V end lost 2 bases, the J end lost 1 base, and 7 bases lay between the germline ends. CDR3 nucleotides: TGTGCCAGCAGCTTAAGTGGACGCACAGATACGCAGTATTTT. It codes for CASSLSGRTDTQYF.

The CDR3 sequence: CASSGRTGTNEKLFF. As DNA, the CDR3 is TGTGCCAGCAGTGGACGGACAGGGACTAATGAAAAACTGTTTTTT. The chain joins TRBV27 to TRBJ1-4; the match to TRBD1 covers 8 bases. After removal of 5 bases from V and 2 bases from J, the junction contained 4 bases not matched to a gene. Germline CDR1 MNHEY, CDR2 SMNVEV (reference sequence). The CDR3 has 15 amino acids.

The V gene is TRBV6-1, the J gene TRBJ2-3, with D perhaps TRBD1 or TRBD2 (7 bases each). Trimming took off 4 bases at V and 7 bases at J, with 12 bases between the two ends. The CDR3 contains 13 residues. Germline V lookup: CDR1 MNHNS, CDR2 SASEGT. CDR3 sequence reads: CASSAQGGNTQYF. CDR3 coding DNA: TGTGCCAGCAGTGCCCAGGGGGGGAATACGCAGTATTTT.

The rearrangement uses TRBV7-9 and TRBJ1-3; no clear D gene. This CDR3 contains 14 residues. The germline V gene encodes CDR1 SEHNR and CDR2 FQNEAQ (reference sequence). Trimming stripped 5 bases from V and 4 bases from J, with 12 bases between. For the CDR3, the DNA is TGTGCCAGCAGCGATAATGCTGGGGGAAACACCATATATTTT. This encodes CASSDNAGGNTIYF. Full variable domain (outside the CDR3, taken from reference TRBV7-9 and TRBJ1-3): DTGVSQNPRHKITKRGQNVTFRCDPISEHNRLYWYRQTLGQGPEFLTYFQNEAQLEKSRLLSDRFSAERPKGSFSTLEIQRTEQGDSAMYLCASSDNAGGNTIYFGEGSWLTVV.

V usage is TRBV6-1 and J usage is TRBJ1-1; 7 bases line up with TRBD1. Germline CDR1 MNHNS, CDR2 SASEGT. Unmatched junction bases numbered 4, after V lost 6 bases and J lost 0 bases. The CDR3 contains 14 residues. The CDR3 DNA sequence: TGTGCCAGCAGACAAGGGACAGTGAACACTGAAGCTTTCTTT. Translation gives CASRQGTVNTEAFF.

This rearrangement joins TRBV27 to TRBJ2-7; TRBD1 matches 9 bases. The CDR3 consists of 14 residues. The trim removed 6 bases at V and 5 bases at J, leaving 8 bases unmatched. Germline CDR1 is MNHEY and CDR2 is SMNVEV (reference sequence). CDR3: CASRSDRGGHEQYF. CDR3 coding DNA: TGTGCCAGCAGGTCGGACAGGGGAGGGCACGAGCAGTACTTC.

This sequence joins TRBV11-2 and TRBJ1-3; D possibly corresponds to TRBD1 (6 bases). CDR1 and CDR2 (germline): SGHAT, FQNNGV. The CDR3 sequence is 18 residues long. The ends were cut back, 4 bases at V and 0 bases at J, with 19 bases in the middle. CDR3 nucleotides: TGTGCCAGCAGCTGGGGGATAGGGACATTTAACTCTGGAAACACCATATATTTT. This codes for CASSWGIGTFNSGNTIYF.

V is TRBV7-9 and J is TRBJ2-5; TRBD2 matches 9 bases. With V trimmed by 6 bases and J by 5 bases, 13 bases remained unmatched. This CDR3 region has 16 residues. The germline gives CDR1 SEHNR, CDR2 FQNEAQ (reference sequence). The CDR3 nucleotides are TGTGCCAGCAGGGACCTTGGACGCGGGAGGGGGGAGACCCAGTACTTC. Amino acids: CASRDLGRGRGETQYF.

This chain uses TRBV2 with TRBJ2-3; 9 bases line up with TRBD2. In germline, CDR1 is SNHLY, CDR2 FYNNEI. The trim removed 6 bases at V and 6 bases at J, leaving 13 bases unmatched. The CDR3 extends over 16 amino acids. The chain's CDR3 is CASSDGTSPSGDTQYF. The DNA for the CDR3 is TGTGCCAGCAGCGATGGGACTAGCCCTAGCGGGGATACGCAGTATTTT.

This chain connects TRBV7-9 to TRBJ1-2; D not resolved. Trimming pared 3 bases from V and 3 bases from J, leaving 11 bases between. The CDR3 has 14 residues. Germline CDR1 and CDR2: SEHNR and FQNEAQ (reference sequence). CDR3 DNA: TGTGCCAGCAGCTTTTATCGGGGAGACTATGGCTACACCTTC. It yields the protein CASSFYRGDYGYTF.

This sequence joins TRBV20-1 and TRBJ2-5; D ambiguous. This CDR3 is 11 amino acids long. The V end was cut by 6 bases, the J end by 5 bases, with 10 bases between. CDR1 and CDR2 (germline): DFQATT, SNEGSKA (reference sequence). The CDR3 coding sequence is TGCAGTGCGCAGATTCTGGAGACCCAGTACTTC. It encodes CSAQILETQYF.

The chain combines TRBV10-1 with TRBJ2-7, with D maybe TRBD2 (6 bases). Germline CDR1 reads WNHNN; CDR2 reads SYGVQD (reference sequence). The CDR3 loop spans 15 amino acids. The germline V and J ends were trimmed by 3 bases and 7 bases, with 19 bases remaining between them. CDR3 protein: CASSDRIEGRREQYF. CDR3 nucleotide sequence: TGCGCCAGCAGTGACAGAATCGAGGGGAGGAGGGAGCAGTACTTC.

The CDR3 sequence is CASSSPGTGAYEQYF. The CDR3 DNA is TGTGCCAGCAGTAGCCCCGGGACAGGGGCCTACGAGCAGTACTTC. V usage is TRBV2 and J usage is TRBJ2-7; 10 positions agree with TRBD1. The CDR3 is 15 amino acids. V lost 5 bases to trimming and J lost 2 bases; unmatched junction nucleotides: 6. Germline V gives CDR1 SNHLY, CDR2 FYNNEI.

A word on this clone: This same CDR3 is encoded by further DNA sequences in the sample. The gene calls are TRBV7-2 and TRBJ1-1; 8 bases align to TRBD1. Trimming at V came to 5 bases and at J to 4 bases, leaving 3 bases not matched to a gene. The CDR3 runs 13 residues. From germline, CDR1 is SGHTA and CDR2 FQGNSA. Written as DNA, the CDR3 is TGTGCCAGCAGCCTCGGACAGGGCACTGAAGCTTTCTTT. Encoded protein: CASSLGQGTEAFF.

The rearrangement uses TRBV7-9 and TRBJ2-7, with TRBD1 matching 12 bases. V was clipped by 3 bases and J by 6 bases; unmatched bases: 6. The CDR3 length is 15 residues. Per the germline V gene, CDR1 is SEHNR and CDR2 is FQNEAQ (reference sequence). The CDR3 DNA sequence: TGTGCCAGCAGCTTTGGGGACAGGGGGCGAGGCGAGCAGTACTTC. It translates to CASSFGDRGRGEQYF.

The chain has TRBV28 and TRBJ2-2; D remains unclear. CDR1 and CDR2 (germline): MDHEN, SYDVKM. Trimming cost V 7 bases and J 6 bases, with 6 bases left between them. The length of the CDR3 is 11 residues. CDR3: CASISAGELFF. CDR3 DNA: TGTGCCAGCATCTCGGCCGGGGAGCTGTTTTTT.

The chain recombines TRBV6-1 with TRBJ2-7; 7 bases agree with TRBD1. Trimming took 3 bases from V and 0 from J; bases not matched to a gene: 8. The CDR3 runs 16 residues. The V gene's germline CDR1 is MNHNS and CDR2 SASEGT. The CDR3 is CASSDFQTGSSYEQYF. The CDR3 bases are TGTGCCAGCAGTGATTTCCAGACAGGGAGCTCCTACGAGCAGTACTTC.

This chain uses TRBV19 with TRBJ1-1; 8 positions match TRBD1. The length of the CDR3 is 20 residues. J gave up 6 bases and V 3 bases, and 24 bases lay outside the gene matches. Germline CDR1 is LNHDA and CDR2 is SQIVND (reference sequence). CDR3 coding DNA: TGTGCCAGTAGTATGGCCTCTTCTTGGCCATTTAATGACAGGGGAGCTGAAGCTTTCTTT. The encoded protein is CASSMASSWPFNDRGAEAFF.

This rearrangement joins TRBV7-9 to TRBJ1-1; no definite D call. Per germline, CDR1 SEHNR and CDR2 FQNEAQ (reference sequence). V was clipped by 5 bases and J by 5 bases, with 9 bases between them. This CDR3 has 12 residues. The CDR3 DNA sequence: TGTGCCAGCAGCCCCGTTTCGACTGAAGCTTTCTTT. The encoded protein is CASSPVSTEAFF. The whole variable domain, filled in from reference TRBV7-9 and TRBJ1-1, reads DTGVSQNPRHKITKRGQNVTFRCDPISEHNRLYWYRQTLGQGPEFLTYFQNEAQLEKSRLLSDRFSAERPKGSFSTLEIQRTEQGDSAMYLCASSPVSTEAFFGQGTRLTVV.

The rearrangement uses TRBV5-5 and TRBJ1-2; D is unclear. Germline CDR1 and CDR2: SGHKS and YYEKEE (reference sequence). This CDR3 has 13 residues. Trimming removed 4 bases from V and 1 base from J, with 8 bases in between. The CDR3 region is CASSVRDNYGYTF. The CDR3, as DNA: TGTGCCAGCAGCGTGAGAGATAACTATGGCTACACCTTC. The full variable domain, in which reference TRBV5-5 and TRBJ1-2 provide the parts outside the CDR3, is DAGVTQSPTHLIKTRGQQVTLRCSPISGHKSVSWYQQVLGQGPQFIFQYYEKEERGRGNFPDRFSARQFPNYSSELNVNALLLGDSALYLCASSVRDNYGYTFGSGTRLTVV.

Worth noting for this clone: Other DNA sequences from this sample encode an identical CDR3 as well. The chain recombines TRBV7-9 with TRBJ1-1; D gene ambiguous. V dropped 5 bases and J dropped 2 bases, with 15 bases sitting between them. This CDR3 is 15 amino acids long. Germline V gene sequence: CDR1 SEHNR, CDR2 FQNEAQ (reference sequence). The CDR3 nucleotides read TGTGCCAGCAGCCGTTTAGGACCCCTAAACACTGAAGCTTTCTTT. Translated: CASSRLGPLNTEAFF. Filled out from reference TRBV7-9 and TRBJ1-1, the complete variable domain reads DTGVSQNPRHKITKRGQNVTFRCDPISEHNRLYWYRQTLGQGPEFLTYFQNEAQLEKSRLLSDRFSAERPKGSFSTLEIQRTEQGDSAMYLCASSRLGPLNTEAFFGQGTRLTVV.

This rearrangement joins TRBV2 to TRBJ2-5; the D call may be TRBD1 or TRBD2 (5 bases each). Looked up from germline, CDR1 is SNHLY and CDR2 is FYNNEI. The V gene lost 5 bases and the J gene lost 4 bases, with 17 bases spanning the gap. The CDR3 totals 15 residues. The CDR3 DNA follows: TGTGCCAGCAGTCTTGGGGGAGCGAAAGGAGAGACCCAGTACTTC. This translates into CASSLGGAKGETQYF.

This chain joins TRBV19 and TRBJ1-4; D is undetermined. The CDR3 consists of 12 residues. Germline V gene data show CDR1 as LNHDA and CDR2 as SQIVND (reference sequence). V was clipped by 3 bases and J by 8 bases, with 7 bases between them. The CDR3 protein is CASSIGGEKLFF. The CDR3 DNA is TGTGCCAGTAGTATTGGAGGGGAAAAACTGTTTTTT.

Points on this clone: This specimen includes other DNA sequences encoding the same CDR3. The CDR3 DNA is TGCGCCAGCAGCTTGCAGGGGGCTAGCACAGATACGCAGTATTTT. It encodes CASSLQGASTDTQYF. This chain links TRBV5-1 with TRBJ2-3, with 8 bases fitting TRBD1. The CDR3 totals 15 residues. V lost 1 base, J lost 0 bases, and 1 base stayed unmatched. CDR1 and CDR2 from the germline V gene are SGHRS and YFSETQ.

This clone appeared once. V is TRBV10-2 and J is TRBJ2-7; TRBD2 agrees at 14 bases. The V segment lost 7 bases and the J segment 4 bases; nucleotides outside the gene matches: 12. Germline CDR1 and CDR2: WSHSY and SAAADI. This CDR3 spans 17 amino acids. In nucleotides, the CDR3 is TGCGCCAGCACCCCGGGACTAGCGGGAGCGGGAGGGTACGAGCAGTACTTC. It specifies CASTPGLAGAGGYEQYF.

CDR3 loop: CASNGRVNQPQHF. The DNA for the CDR3 is TGTGCCAGCAACGGACGGGTCAATCAGCCCCAGCATTTT. V usage is TRBV6-6 and J usage is TRBJ1-5, with D uncertain. The length of the CDR3 is 13 residues. CDR1 is MNHNY, CDR2 SVGAGI, per germline (reference sequence). V dropped 7 bases and J dropped 3 bases, with 10 bases sitting between them.